Following are 21 T cell receptor beta chains from one sample sequenced in a study of T cells expressing NK-cell markers. TCRdb re-called the 5' RACE reads and gives one entry per CDR3 protein, without DNA. The sample has approximately 440,000 distinct CDR3 sequences. Source material: blood T cells: a sorted CD56 or NKG2C T cell subset, CD4+ or CD8+ T cells, or bulk PBMC T cells (not recorded which). These TCRs come from a woman between 45 and 60 years old in good health.

The chain is built from TRBV14 and TRBJ2-3; TCRdb indicates TRBD2, and absent DNA this call remains unverified. CDR3 length: 15 residues. Germline V gives CDR1 SGHDN, CDR2 FVKESK. The CDR3: CASSHATSWADTQYF.

The chain couples TRBV6-5 to TRBJ1-3. Germline V lookup: CDR1 MNHEY, CDR2 SVGAGI. The CDR3 has 15 amino acids. CDR3 sequence: CASSYSSGSGNTTYF.

This chain uses TRBV11-2 with TRBJ2-3. Germline V lookup: CDR1 SGHAT, CDR2 FQNNGV. The length of the CDR3 is 15 residues. The CDR3 loop reads CASSLDVAVADTQYF.

The chain combines TRBV20-1 with TRBJ2-3; TCRdb proposes TRBD2, but this gene call is untestable without DNA. The CDR3 consists of 14 residues. Germline V CDR1 and CDR2: DFQATT, SNEGSKA (reference sequence). The CDR3 protein is CSAGITGGADTQYF.

CDR3 sequence: CASSDRGAPYNEQFF. This chain links TRBV6-4 with TRBJ2-1. The CDR3 covers 15 residues. Germline lookup yields CDR1 MRHNA and CDR2 SNTAGT.

This chain joins TRBV6-1 and TRBJ2-5; with no DNA, the TCRdb D assignment of TRBD1 cannot be verified. Germline CDR1 reads MNHNS; CDR2 reads SASEGT. The CDR3 runs 12 residues. CDR3 residues: CASRGGPGTQYF.

This chain joins TRBV12-5 and TRBJ1-1. The germline V gene has CDR1 LGHNT and CDR2 FRNRAP. CDR3 size: 13 residues. The CDR3 is CASGSGPFPEAFF.

The V call is TRBV7-2, the J call TRBJ2-1; TCRdb's D call, TRBD1, is unchecked because there is no DNA. Germline lookup yields CDR1 SGHTA and CDR2 FQGNSA. This CDR3 has 16 residues. CDR3 in amino acids: CASSLGSQLAYGEQFF.

The CDR3 region is CASSQTGKESQYF. The gene calls are TRBV7-3 and TRBJ2-5; TCRdb reports TRBD1, a call that lacks DNA to check it against. From germline, CDR1 is SGHTA and CDR2 FQGTGA. The CDR3 extends over 13 amino acids.

The rearrangement links TRBV27 to TRBJ2-2; TCRdb's D call of TRBD2 is untestable without DNA. This CDR3 spans 16 amino acids. From germline, CDR1 is MNHEY and CDR2 SMNVEV (reference sequence). The CDR3 here is CASSLRLAGNTGELFF.

The V and J genes are TRBV2 and TRBJ2-5; lacking DNA, the TRBD1 call made by TCRdb goes unchecked. Germline V gives CDR1 SNHLY, CDR2 FYNNEI. This CDR3 is 14 amino acids long. The CDR3 reads CASEEDRRQETQYF. Complete variable domain (other parts from reference TRBV2 and TRBJ2-5): EPEVTQTPSHQVTQMGQEVILRCVPISNHLYFYWYRQILGQKVEFLVSFYNNEISEKSEIFDDQFSVERPDGSNFTLKIRSTKLEDSAMYFCASEEDRRQETQYFGPGTRLLVL.

The V gene is TRBV12-3 or TRBV12-4, the J gene TRBJ2-1; the TCRdb call, TRBD2, lacks DNA for checking. The CDR3 has 19 amino acids. This CDR3 reads CASSLGLGLAGGQGNEQFF.

V and J are TRBV7-8 and TRBJ2-2; TCRdb returns TRBD2, unconfirmable since there is no DNA. This CDR3 spans 20 amino acids. The germline V gene encodes CDR1 SGHVS and CDR2 FQNEAQ. CDR3 residues: CASSTLRLAGVSANTGELFF.

The V call is TRBV7-8, the J call TRBJ2-4; checking the TCRdb D call of TRBD1 is not possible without DNA. CDR1 is SGHVS, CDR2 FQNEAQ, per germline. This CDR3 spans 15 amino acids. CDR3 amino acids: CASSLGQGQGDIQYF.

The chain carries TRBV6-2 or TRBV6-3 and TRBJ1-2; TCRdb picks TRBD1, but there is no DNA to check that call. Germline CDR1 MNHEY, CDR2 SVGEGT. This CDR3 spans 16 amino acids. This CDR3 is CASSSKRYGTDYGYTF.

The chain joins TRBV24-1 to TRBJ1-5. Germline CDR1 and CDR2: KGHDR and SFDVKD. This CDR3 spans 14 amino acids. CDR3 region: CATSSQRGNQPQHF.

V and J are TRBV6-5 and TRBJ1-1; TCRdb reports TRBD1, a call that lacks DNA to check it against. The V gene's germline CDR1 is MNHEY and CDR2 SVGAGI. CDR3 length: 15 residues. The CDR3 sequence is CASSYPGQGRLGAFF.

This chain joins TRBV4-1 and TRBJ1-2; TCRdb selects TRBD1, and the lack of DNA leaves this call unchecked. Germline CDR1 is MGHRA and CDR2 is YSYEKL. This CDR3 region has 19 residues. The CDR3 is CASSQGRFRGPNPNYGYTF.

This sequence joins TRBV6-6 and TRBJ2-2; TCRdb lists TRBD1, though no DNA is available to test this call. Germline V gene lookup returns CDR1 MNHNY and CDR2 SVGAGI (reference sequence). This CDR3 spans 16 amino acids. The CDR3 loop is CASSWGTGAKTGELFF.

The genes are TRBV6-5 and TRBJ2-1; TCRdb outputs TRBD1, but without DNA this stays unchecked. The CDR3 runs to 17 residues. Germline CDR1 is MNHEY and CDR2 is SVGAGI. The CDR3 region is CASSRTQGQVPYNEQFF.

The chain joins TRBV20-1 to TRBJ2-7; TCRdb gives TRBD1 as the D gene, but with no DNA this cannot be confirmed. The CDR3 length is 13 residues. The germline V gene has CDR1 DFQATT and CDR2 SNEGSKA (reference sequence). CDR3 sequence: CSASRDRGLEQYF.